This entry is about one TCR beta chain. The sample comes from a study of T cells expressing NK-cell markers. The germline gives CDR1 DFQATT, CDR2 SNEGSKA (reference sequence). The CDR3 consists of 15 residues. TCRdb reprocessed the 5' RACE reads and stores each CDR3 protein as one record, lacking DNA. The table for this sample gives fewer than 400,000 distinct CDR3 sequences. What was sequenced was blood T cells: a sorted CD56 or NKG2C T cell subset, CD4+ or CD8+ T cells, or bulk PBMC T cells (not recorded which). This clonotype was sampled from a man aged 18-75 years in good health. The chain is built from TRBV20-1 and TRBJ2-2. CDR3 sequence: CSARRTLANTGELFF.